This TCR beta chain derives from a study of CD8+CD57+ T cells in acquired aplastic anemia. Study-wide results and caveats: The study identified roughly 31 CD8+ CDR3 sequences shared by patients and controls. Patients showed no significant difference from controls in CD8+ Simpson's diversity.

Sequencing was done on patients that had shown CD8+CD57+ cell expansion by flow cytometry. Patient blood was sampled before any therapy had been received. Details on this clonotype: Its antigen is not identified.

The TCR beta profiling, which covered VDJ combination and CDR3 sequence, was carried out using genomic DNA as the template. TCRdb recomputed calls from the reads with MiXCR, one row per CDR3 protein. The sample holds fewer than 200,000 distinct CDR3 sequences, under 50% seen once. Germline V gene sequence: CDR1 LNHDA, CDR2 SQIVND (reference sequence). The junction had 7 bases not matched to a gene; V was cut back by 6 bases and J by 7 bases. The CDR3 runs 13 residues. The sample was sorted CD4+, CD8+, or CD8+CD57+ T cells (not recorded which) from PBMCs. J is TRBJ2-5 and V is TRBV19, with 8 bases fitting TRBD2. The clonotype was recovered from a human donor with aplastic anemia. The CDR3 here is CASSPTSAATQYF. CDR3 bases: TGTGCCAGTAGCCCGACTAGCGCCGCGACCCAGTACTTC.